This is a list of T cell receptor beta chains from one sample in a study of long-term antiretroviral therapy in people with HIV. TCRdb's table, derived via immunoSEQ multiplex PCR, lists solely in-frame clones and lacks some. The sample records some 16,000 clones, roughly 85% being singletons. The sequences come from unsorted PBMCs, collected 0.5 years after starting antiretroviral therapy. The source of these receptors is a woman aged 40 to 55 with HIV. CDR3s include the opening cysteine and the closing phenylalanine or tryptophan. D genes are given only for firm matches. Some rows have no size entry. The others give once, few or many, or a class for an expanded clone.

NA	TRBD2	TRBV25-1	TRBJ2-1	TGTGCCAGCAGTGAATCCGGCGGGAGATACAATGAGCAGTTCTTC	CASSESGGRYNEQFF
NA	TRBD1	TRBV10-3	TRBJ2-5	TGTGCCATCAGTGAGTCCCAGGGGGCCCAAGAGACCCAGTACTTC	CAISESQGAQETQYF
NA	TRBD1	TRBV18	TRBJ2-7	TGTGCCAGCTCAAGGGACAGTACCTACGAGCAGTACTTC	CASSRDSTYEQYF
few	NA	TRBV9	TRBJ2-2	TGTGCCAGCAGCGGGAGCGTCACCGGGGAGCTGTTTTTT	CASSGSVTGELFF
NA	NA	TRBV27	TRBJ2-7	TGTGCCAGCAGCCACCGACCCGGGACGCCTTCCTACGAGCAGTACTTC	CASSHRPGTPSYEQYF
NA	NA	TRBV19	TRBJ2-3	TGTGCCAGTAGTGTCACAGATACGCAGTATTTT	CASSVTDTQYF
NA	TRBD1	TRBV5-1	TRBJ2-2	TGCGCCAGCAGCTTGGTATCTCGGGGACAGGGCACCGGGGAGCTGTTTTTT	CASSLVSRGQGTGELFF
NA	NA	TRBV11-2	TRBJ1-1	TGTGCCAGCAGCTTTGGGTGGGTATCCCAGGGCACTGAAGCTTTCTTT	CASSFGWVSQGTEAFF
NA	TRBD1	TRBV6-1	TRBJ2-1	TGTGCCAGCCGCCGGGACAGGGGAACCTACAATGAGCAGTTCTTC	CASRRDRGTYNEQFF
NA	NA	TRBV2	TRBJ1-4	TGTGCCAGCACCGTTCGCAGGGGACTTGAAAAACTGTTTTTT	CASTVRRGLEKLFF
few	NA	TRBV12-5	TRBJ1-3	TGTGCTAGTGGTTTGGAAACTGGGGACACCATATATTTT	CASGLETGDTIYF
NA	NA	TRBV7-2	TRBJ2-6	TGTGCCAGCAGCGGACGGAACTCTGGGGCCAACGTCCTGACTTTC	CASSGRNSGANVLTF
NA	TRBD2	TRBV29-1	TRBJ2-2	TGCAGCGTTGAATCCAGCGGGAGCCGCACCGGGGAGCTGTTTTTT	CSVESSGSRTGELFF
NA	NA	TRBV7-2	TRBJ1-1	TGTGCCAGCAGCGCGGGACAAAGGAACACTGAAGCTTTCTTT	CASSAGQRNTEAFF
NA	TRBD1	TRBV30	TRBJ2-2	TGTGCCTGGAGTCCCGCCTGGGCAGGGGGCGTACCCGGGGAGCTGTTTTTT	CAWSPAWAGGVPGELFF
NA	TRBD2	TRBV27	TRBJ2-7	TGTGCCAGCAGTTTAAATAGCGGGGTCTACGAGCAGTACTTC	CASSLNSGVYEQYF
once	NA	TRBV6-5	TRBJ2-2	TGTGCCAGCCGTTCCAGCACCGGGGAGCTGTTTTTT	CASRSSTGELFF
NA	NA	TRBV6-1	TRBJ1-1	TGTGCCAGCAGTGAATGGGAGGCTGGGAGCCCTGAAGCTTTCTTT	CASSEWEAGSPEAFF
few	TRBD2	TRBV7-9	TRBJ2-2	TGTGCCAGCAGCATCCCAGCGGGAGTGGCCGGGGAGCTGTTTTTT	CASSIPAGVAGELFF
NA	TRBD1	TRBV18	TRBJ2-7	TGTGCCAGCTCACCGCCGGGACAGGGGTCCTACGAGCAGTACTTC	CASSPPGQGSYEQYF
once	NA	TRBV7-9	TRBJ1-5	TGTGCCAGCAGCTTAGACGCTCAGCCCCAGCATTTT	CASSLDAQPQHF
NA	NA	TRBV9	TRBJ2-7	TGTGCCAGCAACCTCGCCGGGGAGCGGGAGCAGTACTTC	CASNLAGEREQYF
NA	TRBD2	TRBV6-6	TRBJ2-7	TGTGCCAGCAGTCCCGGGGGGTCCTACGAGCAGTACTTC	CASSPGGSYEQYF
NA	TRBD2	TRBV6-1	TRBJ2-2	TGTGCCAGCAGTGGTCGGTCTAGCGGCACGAACACCGGGGAGCTGTTTTTT	CASSGRSSGTNTGELFF
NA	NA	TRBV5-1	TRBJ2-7	TGCGCCAGCAGCTTGCAGGGGCTTTCCTACGAGCAGTACTTC	CASSLQGLSYEQYF
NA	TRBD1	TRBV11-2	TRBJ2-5	TGTGCCAGCAGCCGTCCAGACTACAGGGGGAAAGAGACCCAGTACTTC	CASSRPDYRGKETQYF
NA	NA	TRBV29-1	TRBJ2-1	TGCAGCGTTGAAGATCAAGGGGTTGGAGTGAGTGAGCAGTTCTTC	CSVEDQGVGVSEQFF
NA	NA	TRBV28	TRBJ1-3	TGTGCCAGCAGTTTCGGGCCGCACGCTGGAAACACCATATATTTT	CASSFGPHAGNTIYF
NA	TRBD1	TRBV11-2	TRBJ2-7	TGTGCCAGCAGCTTCGGGACAGGCCTCTACGAGCAGTACTTC	CASSFGTGLYEQYF
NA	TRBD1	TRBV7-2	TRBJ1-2	TGTGCCAGCAGCAGGACAGGGGCAGGAATTTATGGCTACACCTTC	CASSRTGAGIYGYTF
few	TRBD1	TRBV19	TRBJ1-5	TGTGCCAGTAGTATAGGGGGACAGCTCAATCAGCCCCAGCATTTT	CASSIGGQLNQPQHF
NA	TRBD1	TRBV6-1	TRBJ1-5	TGTGCCAGCCGGGGACAGGGGCAAAGCAATCAGCCCCAGCATTTT	CASRGQGQSNQPQHF
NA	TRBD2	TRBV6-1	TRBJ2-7	TGTGCCAGCAGGACGGGTGGCGGGAGTGCCTACGAGCAGTACTTC	CASRTGGGSAYEQYF
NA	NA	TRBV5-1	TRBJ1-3	TGCGCCAGCAGCTCCGTGGGCGGTGGAAACACCATATATTTT	CASSSVGGGNTIYF
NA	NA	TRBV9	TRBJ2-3	TGTGCCAGCAGCGCCTACGAGGACTTGGATACGCAGTATTTT	CASSAYEDLDTQYF
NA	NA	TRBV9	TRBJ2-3	TGTGCCAGCAGCGTACGGCCTAGCGGCACAGATACGCAGTATTTT	CASSVRPSGTDTQYF
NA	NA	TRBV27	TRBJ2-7	TGTGCCAGCAGTTTATCTCCGGACAGCCCTTACGAGCAGTACTTC	CASSLSPDSPYEQYF
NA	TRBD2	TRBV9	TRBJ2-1	TGTGCCAGCAGCGTAGAAACTAGCGTCTACAATGAGCAGTTCTTC	CASSVETSVYNEQFF
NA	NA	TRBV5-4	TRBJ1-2	TGTGCCAGCGGTGGTACTAACTATGGCTACACCTTC	CASGGTNYGYTF
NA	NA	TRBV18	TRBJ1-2	TGTGCCAGCTCACCAGGGTCAGAACACTATGGCTACACCTTC	CASSPGSEHYGYTF
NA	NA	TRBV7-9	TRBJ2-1	TGTGCCAGCAGCTCCAGGGTTGGCAATGAGCAGTTCTTC	CASSSRVGNEQFF
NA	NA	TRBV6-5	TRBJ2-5	TGTGCCAGCAGCCGTTCCCAGGTCCAAGAGACCCAGTACTTC	CASSRSQVQETQYF
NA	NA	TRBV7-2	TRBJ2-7	TGTGCCAGCAGCACAACTAGTCTCTCCTACGAGCAGTACTTC	CASSTTSLSYEQYF
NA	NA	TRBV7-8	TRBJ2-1	TGTGCCAGCAGCTTAGGGGGGGACTACAATGAGCAGTTCTTC	CASSLGGDYNEQFF
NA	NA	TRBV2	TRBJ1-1	TGTGCCAGCAGTGACGGGGTTAACACTGAAGCTTTCTTT	CASSDGVNTEAFF
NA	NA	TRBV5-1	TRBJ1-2	TGCGCCAGCAGCCCAGGCGACGGGGACGGCTATGGCTACACCTTC	CASSPGDGDGYGYTF
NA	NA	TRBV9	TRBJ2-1	TGTGCCAGCAGCGTGGACGAGGACAATGAGCAGTTCTTC	CASSVDEDNEQFF
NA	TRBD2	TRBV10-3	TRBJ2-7	TGTGCCAGTAGACTAGCGGGAGGAAACGAGCAGTACTTC	CASRLAGGNEQYF
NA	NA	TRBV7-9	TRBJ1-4	TGTGCCAGCAGACCCTGGGCAGCCCAAACAACTAATGAAAAACTGTTTTTT	CASRPWAAQTTNEKLFF
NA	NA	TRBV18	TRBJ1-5	TGTGCCAGCTCACCCCAAGGGAACTATCAGCCCCAGCATTTT	CASSPQGNYQPQHF
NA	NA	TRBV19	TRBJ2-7	TGTGCCAGTAGTTCCGACAGTCACGAGCAGTACTTC	CASSSDSHEQYF
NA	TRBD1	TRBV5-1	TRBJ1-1	TGCGCCAGCAGCTTGGCGACAGGGTGGGTGAACACTGAAGCTTTCTTT	CASSLATGWVNTEAFF
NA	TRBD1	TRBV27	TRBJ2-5	TGTGCCAGCAGTTCTCCCGGGACAGGGGAAAAGACCCAGTACTTC	CASSSPGTGEKTQYF
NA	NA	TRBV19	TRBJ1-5	TGTGCCAGTAGTCAACAGGAAAATCAGCCCCAGCATTTT	CASSQQENQPQHF
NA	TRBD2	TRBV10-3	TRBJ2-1	TGTGCCATCAGAACGACTAGCGGCCACAATGAGCAGTTCTTC	CAIRTTSGHNEQFF
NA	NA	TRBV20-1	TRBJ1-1	TGCAGTGCTATCGGCAACACTGAAGCTTTCTTT	CSAIGNTEAFF
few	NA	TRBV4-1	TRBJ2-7	TGCGCCAGCAGCCAAGATCCAGGGGACGAGCAGTACTTC	CASSQDPGDEQYF